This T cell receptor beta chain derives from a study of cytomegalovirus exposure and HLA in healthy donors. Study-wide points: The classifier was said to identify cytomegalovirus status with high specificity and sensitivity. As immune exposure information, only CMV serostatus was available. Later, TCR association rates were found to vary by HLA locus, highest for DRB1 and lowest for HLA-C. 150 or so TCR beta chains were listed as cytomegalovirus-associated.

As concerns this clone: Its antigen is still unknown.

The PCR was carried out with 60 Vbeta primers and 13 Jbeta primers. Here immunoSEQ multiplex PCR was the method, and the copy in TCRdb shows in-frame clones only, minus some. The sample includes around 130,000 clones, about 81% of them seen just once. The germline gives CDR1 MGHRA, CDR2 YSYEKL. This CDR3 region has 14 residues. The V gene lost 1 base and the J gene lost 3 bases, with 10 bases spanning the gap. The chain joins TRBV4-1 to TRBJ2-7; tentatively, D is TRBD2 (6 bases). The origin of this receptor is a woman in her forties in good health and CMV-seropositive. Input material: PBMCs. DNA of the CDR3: TGCGCCAGCAGCCAAGTAGCGGATTACTACGAGCAGTACTTC. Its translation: CASSQVADYYEQYF.